The TCR beta chain described here comes from a study of T cell repertoires in cytomegalovirus infection. In the study overall: It can be stated that public TCR beta signatures indicated CMV infection as well as a matching HLA type.

Germline V gives CDR1 SGHVS, CDR2 FNYEAQ. This CDR3 spans 15 amino acids. V was pared by 5 bases and J by 4 bases, with 4 bases of the junction left unmatched. Whole-study findings and limits: It was HLA-C-restricted CMV-specific TCR beta clonotypes that dominated the response ex vivo.

TCRdb processed the reads anew with MiXCR; each CDR3 protein has one entry. The sample gives about 100,000 distinct CDR3 sequences, less than 55% of which show up once; about 74% is in the top ten. For this clonotype: Its antigen remains unidentified.

The chain couples TRBV7-6 to TRBJ2-5; 13 nucleotides align to TRBD2. The sequencing here drew on CD8+ T cells from cultured PBMCs, taken from culture after CMV antigen stimulation. This clonotype was obtained from a human donor in good health (CMV status not recorded). Some clones in this sample may be carry-over from other donors' samples. CDR3 DNA: TGTGCCAGCAGCAAACGACTAGCGGGGGGAGAGACCCAGTACTTC. As protein: CASSKRLAGGETQYF.